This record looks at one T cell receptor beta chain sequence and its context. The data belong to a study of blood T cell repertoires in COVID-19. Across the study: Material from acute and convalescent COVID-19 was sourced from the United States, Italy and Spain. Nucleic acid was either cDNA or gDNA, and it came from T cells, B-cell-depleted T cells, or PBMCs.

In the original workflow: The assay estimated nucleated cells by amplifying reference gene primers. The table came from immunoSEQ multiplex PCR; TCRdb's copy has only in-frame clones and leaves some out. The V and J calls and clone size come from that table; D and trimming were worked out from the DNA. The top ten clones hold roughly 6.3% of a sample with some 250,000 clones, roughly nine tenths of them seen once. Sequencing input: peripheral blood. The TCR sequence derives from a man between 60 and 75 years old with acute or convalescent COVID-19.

The DNA for the CDR3 is TGTGCCAGCACAGGGGGCGGGTACACTGAAGCTTTCTTT. Amino acid sequence: CASTGGGYTEAFF. The chain employs TRBV6-5 and TRBJ1-1; 8 bases match TRBD1. V shed 7 bases and J 3 bases; nucleotides not matched to a gene: 4. The CDR3 runs to 13 residues. The germline CDR1 and CDR2 sequences are MNHEY and SVGAGI.